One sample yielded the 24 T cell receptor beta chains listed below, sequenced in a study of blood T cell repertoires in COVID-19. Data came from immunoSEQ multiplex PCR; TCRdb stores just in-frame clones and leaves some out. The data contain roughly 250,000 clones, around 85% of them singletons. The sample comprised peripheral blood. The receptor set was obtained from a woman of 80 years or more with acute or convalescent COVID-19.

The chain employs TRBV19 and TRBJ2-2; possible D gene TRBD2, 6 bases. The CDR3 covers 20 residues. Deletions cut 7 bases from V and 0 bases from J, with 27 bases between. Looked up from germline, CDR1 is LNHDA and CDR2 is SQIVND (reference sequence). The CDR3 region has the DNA TGTGCCAGTACCATTCGTGTGGGTTCTAGCGTTCATACGAACACCGGGGAGCTGTTTTTT. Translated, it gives CASTIRVGSSVHTNTGELFF.

The CDR3 protein is CATDGDTGELFF. The CDR3 DNA sequence: TGTGCCACCGACGGGGACACCGGGGAGCTGTTTTTT. V is TRBV24-1 and J is TRBJ2-2; TRBD2 might be the D (5 bases). Germline V gene sequence: CDR1 KGHDR, CDR2 SFDVKD. The V gene lost 9 bases and the J gene lost 3 bases, with 7 bases spanning the gap. This CDR3 has 12 residues.

Here the CDR3 DNA reads TGTGCCAGTCGTCTTGGACAGGGAAATCAGCCCCAGCATTTT. Its translation: CASRLGQGNQPQHF. The chain employs TRBV19 and TRBJ1-5; the match to TRBD1 covers 8 bases. Germline V gives CDR1 LNHDA, CDR2 SQIVND (reference sequence). The CDR3 has 14 amino acids. The V segment lost 8 bases and the J segment 4 bases; nucleotides outside the gene matches: 7.

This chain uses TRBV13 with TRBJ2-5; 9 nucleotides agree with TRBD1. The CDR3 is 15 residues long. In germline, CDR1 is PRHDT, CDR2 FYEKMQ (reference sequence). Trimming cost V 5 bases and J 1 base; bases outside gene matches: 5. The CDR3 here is CASSVQGAPQETQYF. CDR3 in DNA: TGTGCCAGCAGCGTACAGGGGGCGCCCCAAGAGACCCAGTACTTC.

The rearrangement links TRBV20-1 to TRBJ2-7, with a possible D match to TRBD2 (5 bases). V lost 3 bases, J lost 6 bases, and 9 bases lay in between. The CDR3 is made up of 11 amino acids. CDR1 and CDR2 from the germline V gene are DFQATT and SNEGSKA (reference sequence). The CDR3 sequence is CSASRESEQYF. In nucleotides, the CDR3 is TGCAGTGCTAGTAGGGAGTCCGAGCAGTACTTC.

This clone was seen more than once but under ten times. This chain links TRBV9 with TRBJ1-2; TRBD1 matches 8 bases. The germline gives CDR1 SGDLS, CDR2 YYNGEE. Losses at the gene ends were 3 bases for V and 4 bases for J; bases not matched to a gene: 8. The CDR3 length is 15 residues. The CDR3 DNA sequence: TGTGCCAGCAGCGGGGGACAGGACTTCCCCTATGGCTACACCTTC. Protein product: CASSGGQDFPYGYTF.

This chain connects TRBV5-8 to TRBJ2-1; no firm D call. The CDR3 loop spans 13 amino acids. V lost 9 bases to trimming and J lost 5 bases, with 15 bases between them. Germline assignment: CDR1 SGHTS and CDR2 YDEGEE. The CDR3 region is CATTVVAHNEQFF. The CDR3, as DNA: TGTGCCACCACGGTGGTAGCCCACAATGAGCAGTTCTTC.

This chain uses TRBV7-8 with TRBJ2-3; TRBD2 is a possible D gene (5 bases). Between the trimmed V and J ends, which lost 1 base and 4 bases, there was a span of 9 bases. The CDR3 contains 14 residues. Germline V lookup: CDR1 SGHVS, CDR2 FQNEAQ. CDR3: CASSLGGFADTQYF. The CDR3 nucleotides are TGTGCCAGCAGCTTAGGAGGGTTCGCAGATACGCAGTATTTT.

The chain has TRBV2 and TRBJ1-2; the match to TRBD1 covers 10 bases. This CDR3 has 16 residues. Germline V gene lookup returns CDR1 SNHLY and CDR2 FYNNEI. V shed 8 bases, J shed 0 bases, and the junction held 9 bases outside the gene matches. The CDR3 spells CASGRDRGLANYGYTF. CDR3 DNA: TGTGCCAGCGGAAGAGACAGGGGGCTAGCTAACTATGGCTACACCTTC.

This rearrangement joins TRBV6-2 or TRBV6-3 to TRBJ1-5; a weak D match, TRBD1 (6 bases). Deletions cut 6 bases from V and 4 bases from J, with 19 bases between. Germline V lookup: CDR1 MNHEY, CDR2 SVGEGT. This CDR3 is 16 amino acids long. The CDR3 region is CASSTLETGVNQPQHF. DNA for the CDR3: TGTGCCAGCAGCACACTCGAGACAGGCGTGAATCAGCCCCAGCATTTT.

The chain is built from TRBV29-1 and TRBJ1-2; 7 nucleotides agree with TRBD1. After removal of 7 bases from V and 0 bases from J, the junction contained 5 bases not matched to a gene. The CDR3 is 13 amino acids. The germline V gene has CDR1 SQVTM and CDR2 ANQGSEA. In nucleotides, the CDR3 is TGCAGCGCCGACAGGGCTACTAACTATGGCTACACCTTC. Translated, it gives CSADRATNYGYTF.

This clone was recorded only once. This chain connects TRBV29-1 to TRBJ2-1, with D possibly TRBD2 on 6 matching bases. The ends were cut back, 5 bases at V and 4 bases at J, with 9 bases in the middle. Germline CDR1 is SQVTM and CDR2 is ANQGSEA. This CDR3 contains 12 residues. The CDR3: CSVSREYNEQFF. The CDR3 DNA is TGCAGCGTTTCTCGGGAGTACAATGAGCAGTTCTTC.

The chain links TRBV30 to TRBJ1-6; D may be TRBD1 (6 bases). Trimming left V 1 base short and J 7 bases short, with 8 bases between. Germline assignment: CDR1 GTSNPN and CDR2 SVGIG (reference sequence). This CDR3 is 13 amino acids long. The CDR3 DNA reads TGTGCCTGGAGTGGACAGGCGAATTCACCCCTCCACTTT. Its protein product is CAWSGQANSPLHF.

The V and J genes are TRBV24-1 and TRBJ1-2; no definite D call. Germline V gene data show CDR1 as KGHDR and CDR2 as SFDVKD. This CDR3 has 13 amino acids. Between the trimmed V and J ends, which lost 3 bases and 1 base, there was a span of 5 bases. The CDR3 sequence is CATSDAYNYGYTF. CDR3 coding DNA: TGTGCCACCAGTGATGCCTATAACTATGGCTACACCTTC.

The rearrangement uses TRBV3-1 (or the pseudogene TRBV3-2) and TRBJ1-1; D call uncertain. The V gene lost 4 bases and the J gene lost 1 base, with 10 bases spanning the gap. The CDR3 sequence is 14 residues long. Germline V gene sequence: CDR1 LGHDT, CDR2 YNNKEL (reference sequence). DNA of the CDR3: TGTGCCAGCAGCCTCCGGGAGGCGAACACTGAAGCTTTCTTT. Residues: CASSLREANTEAFF.

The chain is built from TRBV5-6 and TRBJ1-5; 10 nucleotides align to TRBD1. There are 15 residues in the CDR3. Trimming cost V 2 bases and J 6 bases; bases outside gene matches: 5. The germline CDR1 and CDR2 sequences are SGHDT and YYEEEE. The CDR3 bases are TGTGCCAGCAGCTTCGGGACAGGGGAAAGTCAGCCCCAGCATTTT. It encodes CASSFGTGESQPQHF.

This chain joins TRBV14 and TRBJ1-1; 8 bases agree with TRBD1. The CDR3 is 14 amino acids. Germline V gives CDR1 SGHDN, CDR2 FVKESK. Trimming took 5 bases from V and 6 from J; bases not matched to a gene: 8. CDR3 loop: CASSARTGLAEAFF. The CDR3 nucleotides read TGTGCCAGCAGCGCCCGGACAGGGTTGGCTGAAGCTTTCTTT.

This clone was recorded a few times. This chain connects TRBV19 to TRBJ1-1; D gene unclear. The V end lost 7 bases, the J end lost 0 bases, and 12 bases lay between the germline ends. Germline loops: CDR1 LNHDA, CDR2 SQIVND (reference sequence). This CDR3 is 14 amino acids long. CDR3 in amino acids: CASNLGGMNTEAFF. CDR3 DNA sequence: TGTGCCAGTAACCTGGGAGGGATGAACACTGAAGCTTTCTTT.

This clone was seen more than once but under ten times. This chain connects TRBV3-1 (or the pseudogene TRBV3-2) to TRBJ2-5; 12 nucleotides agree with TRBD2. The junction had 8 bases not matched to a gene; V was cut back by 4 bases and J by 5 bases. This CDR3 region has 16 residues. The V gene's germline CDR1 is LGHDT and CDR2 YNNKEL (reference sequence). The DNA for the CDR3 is TGTGCCAGCAGCCTAAACACCGGGACTAGCGGGGAGACCCAGTACTTC. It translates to CASSLNTGTSGETQYF.

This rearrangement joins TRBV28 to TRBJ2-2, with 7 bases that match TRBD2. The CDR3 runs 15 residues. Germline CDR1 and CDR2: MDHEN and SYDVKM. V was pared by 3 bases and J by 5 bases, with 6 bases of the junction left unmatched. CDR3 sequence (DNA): TGTGCCAGCAGTTTCCCGGGGGGAAGGACCGGGGAGCTGTTTTTT. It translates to CASSFPGGRTGELFF.

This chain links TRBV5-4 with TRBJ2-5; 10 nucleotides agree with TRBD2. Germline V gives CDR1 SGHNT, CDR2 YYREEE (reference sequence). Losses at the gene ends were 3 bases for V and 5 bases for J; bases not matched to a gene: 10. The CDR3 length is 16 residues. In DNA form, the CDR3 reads TGTGCCAGCAGCTACAGTAGCGGGGGGCCCTGGGAGACCCAGTACTTC. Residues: CASSYSSGGPWETQYF.

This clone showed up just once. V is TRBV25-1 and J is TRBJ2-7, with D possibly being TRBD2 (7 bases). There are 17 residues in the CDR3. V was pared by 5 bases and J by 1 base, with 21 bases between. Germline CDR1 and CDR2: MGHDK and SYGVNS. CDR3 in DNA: TGTGCCAGCAGTCCTAGAGGAGGGGGGGCCTTATCCTACGAGCAGTACTTC. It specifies CASSPRGGGALSYEQYF.

The CDR3: CASSQGASKNIQYF. CDR3 coding DNA: TGTGCCAGCAGCCAGGGGGCTTCCAAAAACATTCAGTACTTC. The rearrangement joins TRBV6-2 or TRBV6-3 to TRBJ2-4; 8 bases map to TRBD1. The CDR3 has 14 residues. V trimming: 6 bases; J trimming: 2 bases; junction bases outside the gene matches: 3. Germline CDR1 and CDR2: MNHEY and SVGEGT.

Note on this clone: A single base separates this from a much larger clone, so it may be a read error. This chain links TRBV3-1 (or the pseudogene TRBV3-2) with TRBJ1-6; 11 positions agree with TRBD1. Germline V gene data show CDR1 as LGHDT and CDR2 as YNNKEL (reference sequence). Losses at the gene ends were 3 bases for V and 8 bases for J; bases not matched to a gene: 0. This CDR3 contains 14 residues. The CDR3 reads CASSQDRGHSPLHF. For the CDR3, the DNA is TGTGCCAGCAGCCAGGACAGGGGGCATTCACCCCTCCACTTT.